This T cell receptor beta chain was identified during a study of glioma-infiltrating T cells after dendritic cell vaccination. At the level of the study: Patients received autologous tumor lysate-pulsed dendritic cell vaccination between 2003 and 2012. Study results and limitations: Higher pretreatment TIL content predicted longer progression-free time and survival.

Comments on this clone: Its antigen is currently unknown.

Primers: 60 V beta forward and 13 J beta reverse. Generated by immunoSEQ multiplex PCR, the TCRdb table keeps only in-frame clones and is missing some. This table holds roughly 23,000 clones, around 74% found once. Germline CDR1 is LGHNA and CDR2 is YNFKEQ. The CDR3 spans 16 residues. Trimming left V 0 bases short and J 0 bases short, with 11 bases between. J is TRBJ1-2 and V is TRBV4-2; D uncertain. This TCR derives from a human donor with glioblastoma. The sequences come from blood, collected before dendritic cell vaccination. This CDR3 reads CASSQEATAANYGYTF. The CDR3 nucleotides read TGTGCCAGCAGCCAAGAGGCAACAGCAGCTAACTATGGCTACACCTTC.